This is a list of T cell receptor beta chains from one sample in a study of blood T cells in healthy people across ages. From the 5' RACE reads, TCRdb called clonotypes with MiXCR, one entry per CDR3 protein. The sample records approximately 290,000 distinct CDR3 sequences, roughly 26% being singletons. Sequenced material: blood. The source is a woman aged 70 to 79 in good health. CDR3s include the opening cysteine and the closing phenylalanine or tryptophan.

cdr3_aa: CSVRFEAGDGLF
v_call: TRBV29-1

cdr3_aa: CASTPQRDSYGQYF
v_call: TRBV12-3/TRBV12-4

cdr3_aa: CASSYSGGRNTEAFF
v_call: TRBV6-2/TRBV6-3

cdr3_aa: CSGSSAGPTAFF
v_call: TRBV29-1

cdr3_aa: CASSRGLDLNEQFF
v_call: TRBV5-1

cdr3_aa: CASSPIASGAQETQYF
v_call: TRBV18

cdr3_aa: CSARNEANQPQHF
v_call: TRBV20-1

cdr3_aa: CASSQVDINNEQFF
v_call: TRBV4-1

cdr3_aa: CASSQERGTGQGYTF
v_call: TRBV4-3

cdr3_aa: CASSPTGVTEAFF
v_call: TRBV12-3/TRBV12-4